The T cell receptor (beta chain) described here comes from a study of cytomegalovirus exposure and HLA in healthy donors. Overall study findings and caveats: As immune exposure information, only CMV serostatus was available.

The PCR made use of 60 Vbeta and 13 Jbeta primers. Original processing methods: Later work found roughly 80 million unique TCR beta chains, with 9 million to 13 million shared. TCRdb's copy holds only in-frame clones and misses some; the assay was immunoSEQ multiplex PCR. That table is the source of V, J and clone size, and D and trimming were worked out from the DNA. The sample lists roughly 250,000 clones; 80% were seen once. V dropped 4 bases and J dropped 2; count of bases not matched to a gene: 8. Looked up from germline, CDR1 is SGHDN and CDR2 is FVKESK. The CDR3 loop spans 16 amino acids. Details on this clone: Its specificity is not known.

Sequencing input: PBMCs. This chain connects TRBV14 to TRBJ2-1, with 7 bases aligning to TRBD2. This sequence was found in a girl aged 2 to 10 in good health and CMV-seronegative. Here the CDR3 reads CASSRKISGAYNEQFF. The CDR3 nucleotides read TGTGCCAGCAGCCGCAAGATCAGCGGGGCCTACAATGAGCAGTTCTTC.